Following are 25 T cell receptor beta chains from one sample sequenced in a study of cytomegalovirus exposure and HLA in healthy donors. Both 60 Vbeta primers and 13 Jbeta primers went into the PCR. Profiled with immunoSEQ multiplex PCR; TCRdb holds only in-frame clones, not every one. The repertoire has around 50,000 clones, less than 85% of them found once; the top ten carry 7% to 10%. Sequenced sample: PBMCs. These receptor sequences come from a man between 25 and 39 years old in good health and CMV-seropositive.

This clone was found once. This rearrangement joins TRBV15 to TRBJ2-3; D not resolved. CDR3 length: 13 amino acids. Germline V gives CDR1 LNHNV, CDR2 YYDKDF (reference sequence). Trimming pared 4 bases from V and 4 bases from J, leaving 9 bases between. The CDR3 nucleotides are TGTGCCACCAGCACCCGACGGGCAGATACGCAGTATTTT. Protein sequence: CATSTRRADTQYF.

By frequency in the sample, this clone is medium-sized (0.01 to 0.1%). V usage is TRBV6-4 and J usage is TRBJ1-5; D is unresolved. CDR1 is MRHNA, CDR2 SNTAGT, per germline. This CDR3 is 13 amino acids long. V was cut by 4 bases and J by 0 bases, with 4 bases left in between. The CDR3 DNA reads TGTGCCAGCAGTGCAGATAGCAATCAGCCCCAGCATTTT. This gives the protein CASSADSNQPQHF.

The chain couples TRBV9 to TRBJ1-5; 8 bases align to TRBD1. V lost 0 bases, J lost 1 base, and 0 bases stayed unmatched. The CDR3 sequence is 15 residues long. Germline CDR1 and CDR2: SGDLS and YYNGEE. CDR3 bases: TGTGCCAGCAGCGTAGGGACAGGGAGCAATCAGCCCCAGCATTTT. Amino acid sequence: CASSVGTGSNQPQHF.

This clone occurred a few times. This chain links TRBV6-1 with TRBJ2-3; TRBD2 is a possible D gene (6 bases). Trimming removed 2 bases from V and 0 bases from J, with 9 bases in between. Germline loops: CDR1 MNHNS, CDR2 SASEGT. CDR3 length: 15 amino acids. CDR3 protein: CASSEIGGSTDTQYF. In DNA, the CDR3 is TGTGCCAGCAGTGAAATCGGGGGAAGCACAGATACGCAGTATTTT.

This chain connects TRBV7-8 to TRBJ2-7, with D possibly matching TRBD2 (5 bases). The CDR3 contains 15 residues. The V gene's germline CDR1 is SGHVS and CDR2 FQNEAQ. With 8 bases removed from V and 0 bases from J, the gap between germline ends came to 17 bases. The CDR3 sequence: CASGLSKGFSYEQYF. CDR3 bases: TGTGCCAGCGGACTTTCAAAAGGGTTCTCCTACGAGCAGTACTTC.

This clone has more than one count but fewer than ten. This chain uses TRBV6-5 with TRBJ2-2; 8 bases line up with TRBD2. The CDR3 is made up of 16 amino acids. The ends lost 2 bases at V and 5 bases at J; junction bases unmatched: 7. The V gene's germline CDR1 is MNHEY and CDR2 SVGAGI. CDR3 residues: CASSYDAGGETGELFF. CDR3 in DNA: TGTGCCAGCAGTTACGACGCGGGGGGAGAGACCGGGGAGCTGTTTTTT.

This clone was observed once. This chain joins TRBV5-1 and TRBJ2-7, with TRBD1 matching 8 bases. The germline CDR1 and CDR2 sequences are SGHRS and YFSETQ. The CDR3 is 13 residues long. The J segment lost 4 bases and the V segment lost 4 bases, leaving 4 bases of the junction unmatched. CDR3 DNA sequence: TGCGCCAGCAGCGGGCAGGGGGCTTACGAGCAGTACTTC. Translated, it gives CASSGQGAYEQYF.

The V call is TRBV19, the J call TRBJ1-1; D is unclear. CDR3 length equals 13 residues. V was pared by 7 bases and J by 1 base, with 10 bases between. Germline CDR1 reads LNHDA; CDR2 reads SQIVND (reference sequence). CDR3 amino acids: CASTATGNTEAFF. In DNA form, the CDR3 reads TGTGCCAGTACTGCGACGGGGAACACTGAAGCTTTCTTT.

V is TRBV9 and J is TRBJ2-7; TRBD2 matches 14 bases. The CDR3 length is 16 residues. V shed 1 base, J shed 7 bases, and the junction held 7 bases outside the gene matches. The germline V gene has CDR1 SGDLS and CDR2 YYNGEE. CDR3 coding DNA: TGTGCCAGCAGCGTAAGGACTAGCGGGGGGCTGGGGGAGCAGTACTTC. This translates into CASSVRTSGGLGEQYF. Supplemented by reference TRBV9 and TRBJ2-7, the full variable domain reads DSGVTQTPKHLITATGQRVTLRCSPRSGDLSVYWYQQSLDQGLQFLIQYYNGEERAKGNILERFSAQQFPDLHSELNLSSLELGDSALYFCASSVRTSGGLGEQYFGPGTRLTVT.

The chain carries TRBV29-1 and TRBJ1-3; perhaps TRBD1 as D (6 bases). Trimming removed 4 bases at V and 4 bases at J, with 8 bases between. CDR1 and CDR2 (germline): SQVTM, ANQGSEA. This CDR3 is built from 12 residues. CDR3 sequence: CSVVQGGNTIYF. The CDR3 DNA sequence: TGCAGCGTTGTACAGGGAGGAAACACCATATATTTT.

The chain employs TRBV12-5 and TRBJ1-1; 7 bases align to TRBD1. Germline V gene sequence: CDR1 LGHNT, CDR2 FRNRAP. The CDR3 runs to 17 residues. V lost 1 base, J lost 3 bases, and 11 bases stayed unmatched. The CDR3 nucleotides read TGTGCTAGTGGTTTGGCCCTAGTAACAGGGGCGGACACTGAAGCTTTCTTT. Encoded protein: CASGLALVTGADTEAFF.

The chain links TRBV9 to TRBJ1-4, with TRBD1 matching over 10 bases. The CDR3 length is 15 residues. CDR1 is SGDLS and CDR2 is YYNGEE in the germline V gene. V shed 0 bases, J shed 7 bases, and the junction held 3 bases outside the gene matches. The CDR3 sequence is CASSVEGTGAEKLFF. CDR3 bases: TGTGCCAGCAGCGTAGAAGGGACAGGGGCTGAAAAACTGTTTTTT.

This sequence joins TRBV5-1 and TRBJ1-4, with D maybe TRBD1 (6 bases). The CDR3 loop spans 16 amino acids. The V and J ends lost 3 bases and 0 bases respectively, with 12 bases between them. Per the germline V gene, CDR1 is SGHRS and CDR2 is YFSETQ. The CDR3 DNA reads TGCGCCAGCAGCTCCCGGACAGCCTCAACTAATGAAAAACTGTTTTTT. This gives the protein CASSSRTASTNEKLFF.

The rearrangement links TRBV29-1 to TRBJ2-3, with 10 bases fitting TRBD1. Looked up from germline, CDR1 is SQVTM and CDR2 is ANQGSEA. The CDR3 length is 14 residues. The CDR3 DNA follows: TGCAGTTCGACCGACAGGGGGCCCACAGATACGCAGTATTTT. It encodes CSSTDRGPTDTQYF.

The V gene is TRBV6-5, the J gene TRBJ2-1; D is perhaps TRBD1 (6 bases). V was pared by 7 bases and J by 0 bases, with 13 bases between. The CDR3 runs 15 residues. Germline values: CDR1 MNHEY, CDR2 SVGAGI. Written as DNA, the CDR3 is TGTGCCAGCAAACCCGGGACATTCTCCTACAATGAGCAGTTCTTC. Protein product: CASKPGTFSYNEQFF.

The chain is built from TRBV19 and TRBJ1-5, with unresolved D. Trimming cost V 3 bases and J 6 bases, with 9 bases left between them. Germline V gene lookup returns CDR1 LNHDA and CDR2 SQIVND (reference sequence). The CDR3 has 13 amino acids. CDR3 region: CASSIVSGQPQHF. CDR3 in DNA: TGTGCCAGTAGTATTGTTAGCGGTCAGCCCCAGCATTTT.

The rearrangement joins TRBV7-3 to TRBJ2-4, with a weak D call TRBD2 (6 bases). The length of the CDR3 is 13 residues. V dropped 3 bases and J dropped 6 bases, with 9 bases sitting between them. CDR1 SGHTA and CDR2 FQGTGA come from the germline V gene. In nucleotides, the CDR3 is TGTGCCAGCAGCTTGGGAGGTGGAAACATTCAGTACTTC. The encoded protein is CASSLGGGNIQYF.

About this clone: At one end, the junction sequence differs from germline, possibly due to a read error. This sequence joins TRBV7-3 and TRBJ1-1; tentative D call: TRBD1 (6 bases). CDR1 is SGHTA, CDR2 FQGTGA, per germline. This CDR3 has 15 amino acids. CDR3 region: CASSVTSGVIIEAFF. The CDR3 DNA reads as TGTGCCAGCAGCGTAACATCAGGGGTAATCATTGAAGCTTTCTTT.

The V gene is TRBV6-1, the J gene TRBJ1-2; TRBD1 agrees at 8 bases. Germline trimming cut 6 bases from V and 1 base from J; bases unmatched to any gene: 4. CDR1 is MNHNS and CDR2 is SASEGT in the germline V gene. The CDR3 totals 14 residues. The CDR3 is CASRRQGFNYGYTF. For the CDR3, the DNA is TGTGCCAGCAGACGACAGGGGTTTAACTATGGCTACACCTTC.

This clone was picked up one time. The genes are TRBV19 and TRBJ2-4; possibly TRBD1 for D (6 bases). The CDR3 sequence is 13 residues long. V was shortened by 7 bases and J by 3 bases, with 10 bases between the two germline ends. Germline CDR1 is LNHDA and CDR2 is SQIVND (reference sequence). DNA for the CDR3: TGTGCCAGTACCCCCAGGGGCAAAAACATTCAGTACTTC. Amino acid sequence: CASTPRGKNIQYF.

The V call is TRBV7-9, the J call TRBJ1-1; TRBD1 agrees at 8 bases. The V segment lost 2 bases and the J segment 4 bases; nucleotides outside the gene matches: 3. The CDR3 is 14 amino acids. In germline, CDR1 is SEHNR, CDR2 FQNEAQ (reference sequence). CDR3 sequence reads: CASSLLQGATEAFF. CDR3 DNA sequence: TGTGCCAGCAGCTTACTCCAGGGGGCCACTGAAGCTTTCTTT. The complete variable domain, with remaining parts taken from reference TRBV7-9 and TRBJ1-1, reads DTGVSQNPRHKITKRGQNVTFRCDPISEHNRLYWYRQTLGQGPEFLTYFQNEAQLEKSRLLSDRFSAERPKGSFSTLEIQRTEQGDSAMYLCASSLLQGATEAFFGQGTRLTVV.

This rearrangement joins TRBV7-7 to TRBJ1-2, with TRBD1 identical over 8 bases. Trimming removed 4 bases from V and 5 bases from J; junction bases left unmatched: 21. Germline V lookup: CDR1 SSHAT, CDR2 FNYEAQ (reference sequence). The CDR3 contains 19 residues. CDR3 region: CASSSPPGSRQGARYGYTF. The CDR3 DNA sequence: TGTGCCAGCAGCTCGCCGCCAGGTTCCCGCCAGGGGGCGCGGTATGGCTACACCTTC.

This clone was counted only a few times. The CDR3 sequence: CASSYPQRDTEAFF. In nucleotides, the CDR3 is TGTGCCAGCAGTTACCCACAGCGGGACACTGAAGCTTTCTTT. This rearrangement joins TRBV6-6 to TRBJ1-1; D gene uncertain. Trimming pared 2 bases from V and 3 bases from J, leaving 10 bases between. The CDR3 is 14 amino acids. The germline gives CDR1 MNHNY, CDR2 SVGAGI (reference sequence).

For the CDR3, the DNA is TGTGCCAGCAGTTACACTCTTAGCGGGGGGGCACACCATGAGCAGTTCTTC. Translating it yields CASSYTLSGGAHHEQFF. The V and J genes are TRBV6-4 and TRBJ2-1; 11 nucleotides agree with TRBD2. V shed 5 bases, J shed 8 bases, and the junction held 14 bases outside the gene matches. The CDR3 sequence is 17 residues long. The germline CDR1 and CDR2 sequences are MRHNA and SNTAGT.

This clone has more than one count but fewer than ten. The chain is built from TRBV6-5 and TRBJ2-7, with D possibly being TRBD1 (6 bases). CDR3 length equals 14 residues. The V end lost 5 bases, the J end lost 0 bases, and 11 bases lay between the germline ends. Germline lookup yields CDR1 MNHEY and CDR2 SVGAGI. In nucleotides, the CDR3 is TGTGCCAGCAGTCTGACAGGCGCCTCCTACGAGCAGTACTTC. This codes for CASSLTGASYEQYF.